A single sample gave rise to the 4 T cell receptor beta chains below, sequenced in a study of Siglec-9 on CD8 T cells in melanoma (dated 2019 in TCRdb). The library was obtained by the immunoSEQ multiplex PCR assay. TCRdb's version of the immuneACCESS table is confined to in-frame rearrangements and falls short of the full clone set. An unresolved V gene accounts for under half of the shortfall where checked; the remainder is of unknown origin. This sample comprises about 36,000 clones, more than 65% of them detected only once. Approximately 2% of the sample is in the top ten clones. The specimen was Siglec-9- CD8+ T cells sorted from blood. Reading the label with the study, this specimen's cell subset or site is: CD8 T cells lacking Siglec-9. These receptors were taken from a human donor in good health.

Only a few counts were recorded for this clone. Here the CDR3 DNA reads TGCGCCAGCAGCCCAGGGGTCATCTACGAGCAGTACTTC. It translates to CASSPGVIYEQYF. The genes are TRBV5-1 and TRBJ2-7; a possible D gene is TRBD1 (6 bases). The length of the CDR3 is 13 residues. The germline V gene encodes CDR1 SGHRS and CDR2 YFSETQ. V dropped 4 bases and J dropped 3 bases, with 11 bases sitting between them.

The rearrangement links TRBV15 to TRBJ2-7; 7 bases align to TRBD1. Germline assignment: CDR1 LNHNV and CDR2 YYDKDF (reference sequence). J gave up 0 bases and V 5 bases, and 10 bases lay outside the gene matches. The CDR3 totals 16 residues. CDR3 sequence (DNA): TGTGCCACCAGCGGAACGGCCGGGACAGACTCCTACGAGCAGTACTTC. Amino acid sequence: CATSGTAGTDSYEQYF.

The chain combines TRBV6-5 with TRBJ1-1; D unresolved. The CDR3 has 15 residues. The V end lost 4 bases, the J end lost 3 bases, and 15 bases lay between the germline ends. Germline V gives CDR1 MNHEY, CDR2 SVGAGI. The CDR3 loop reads CASSSVWRADTEAFF. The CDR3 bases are TGTGCCAGCAGTTCCGTATGGCGCGCCGACACTGAAGCTTTCTTT.

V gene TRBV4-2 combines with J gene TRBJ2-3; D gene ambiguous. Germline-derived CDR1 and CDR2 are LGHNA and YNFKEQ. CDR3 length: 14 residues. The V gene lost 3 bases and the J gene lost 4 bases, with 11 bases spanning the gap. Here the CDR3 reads CASSQQEEADTQYF. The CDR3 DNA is TGTGCCAGCAGCCAGCAGGAAGAGGCAGATACGCAGTATTTT.